Presented here are 10 T cell receptor beta chains from one specimen sequenced in a study of blood T cell repertoires in COVID-19. The protocol was immunoSEQ multiplex PCR, while the TCRdb copy is restricted to in-frame clones and leaves out a portion. Of about 220,000 clones listed, around 80% are singletons. The sample taken for sequencing was peripheral blood. All receptors come from a woman in her 70s with acute or convalescent COVID-19.

The rearrangement joins TRBV4-3 to TRBJ2-1; 8 bases are shared with TRBD2. The junction had 10 bases not matched to a gene; V was cut back by 2 bases and J by 10 bases. The CDR3 loop spans 15 amino acids. Germline CDR1 reads LGHNA; CDR2 reads YSLEER. The CDR3 protein is CASSQNHGGAGEQFF. The DNA of the CDR3 is TGCGCCAGCAGCCAAAACCACGGGGGGGCCGGGGAGCAGTTCTTC.

The chain recombines TRBV3-1 (or the pseudogene TRBV3-2) with TRBJ2-3; a possible D gene is TRBD2 (5 bases). V lost 8 bases and J lost 6, with 18 bases in between. Germline CDR1 and CDR2: LGHDT and YNNKEL (reference sequence). This CDR3 has 14 amino acids. CDR3 loop: CASRKRNPSDTQYF. CDR3 in DNA: TGTGCCAGCCGGAAGCGGAACCCTTCGGATACGCAGTATTTT.

V usage is TRBV29-1 and J usage is TRBJ1-5; 8 bases match TRBD1. This CDR3 has 13 amino acids. Per germline, CDR1 SQVTM and CDR2 ANQGSEA. Trimming took 7 bases from V and 7 from J; bases not matched to a gene: 9. The CDR3 loop is CSAVGQGGQPQHF. CDR3 sequence (DNA): TGCAGCGCCGTCGGACAGGGAGGACAGCCCCAGCATTTT.

This clone has at least ten counts. The chain carries TRBV27 and TRBJ2-6; tentative D call: TRBD1 (5 bases). There are 15 residues in the CDR3. Trimming shortened V by 2 bases and J by 1 base, and 6 bases separated the two germline ends. Germline CDR1 is MNHEY and CDR2 is SMNVEV (reference sequence). The CDR3 bases are TGTGCCAGCAGTTTAAGGACATCTGGGGCCAACGTCCTGACTTTC. As protein: CASSLRTSGANVLTF.

The V and J genes are TRBV27 and TRBJ2-5; 11 bases align to TRBD1. The CDR3 contains 14 residues. The germline V gene has CDR1 MNHEY and CDR2 SMNVEV (reference sequence). V lost 5 bases to trimming and J lost 4 bases; unmatched junction nucleotides: 3. The CDR3 spells CASSQGQGVETQYF. The DNA of the CDR3 is TGTGCCAGCAGTCAGGGACAGGGGGTAGAGACCCAGTACTTC.

The V gene is TRBV18, the J gene TRBJ2-7, with D maybe TRBD2 (6 bases). CDR1 and CDR2 (germline): KGHSH, LQKENI. The CDR3 spans 15 residues. Between the trimmed V and J ends, which lost 2 bases and 0 bases, there was a span of 11 bases. The CDR3 region is CASSPTGAGSYEQYF. The CDR3 DNA follows: TGTGCCAGCTCACCAACGGGAGCCGGCTCCTACGAGCAGTACTTC. Based on the CDR3 plus reference TRBV18 and TRBJ2-7, the full variable domain is NAGVMQNPRHLVRRRGQEARLRCSPMKGHSHVYWYRQLPEEGLKFMVYLQKENIIDESGMPKERFSAEFPKEGPSILRIQQVVRGDSAAYFCASSPTGAGSYEQYFGPGTRLTVT.

This clone occurred many times. V usage is TRBV27 and J usage is TRBJ2-3; D unclear. Germline V CDR1 and CDR2: MNHEY, SMNVEV (reference sequence). Trimming stripped 5 bases from V and 6 bases from J, with 12 bases between. The CDR3 sequence is 13 residues long. CDR3 bases: TGTGCCAGCAGTCCTAGTTTATTCGATACGCAGTATTTT. Translation: CASSPSLFDTQYF.

On this clone itself: This CDR3 is also generated by other DNA sequences in the sample. Here the CDR3 reads CASSLSSSYNEQFF. CDR3 coding DNA: TGTGCCAGCAGCTTAAGTAGCTCCTACAATGAGCAGTTCTTC. This rearrangement joins TRBV11-3 to TRBJ2-1; D uncertain. The germline CDR1 and CDR2 sequences are SGHNT and YENEEA. The V and J ends lost 2 bases and 0 bases respectively, with 5 bases between them. This CDR3 comprises 14 residues. The full variable domain, its missing parts supplied by reference TRBV11-3 and TRBJ2-1, is EAGVVQSPRYKIIEKKQPVAFWCNPISGHNTLYWYLQNLGQGPELLIRYENEEAVDDSQLPKDRFSAERLKGVDSTLKIQPAELGDSAVYLCASSLSSSYNEQFFGPGTRLTVL.

This sequence joins TRBV5-1 and TRBJ1-4, with TRBD1 as a possible D gene (6 bases). V dropped 7 bases and J dropped 8 bases, with 18 bases sitting between them. Germline V lookup: CDR1 SGHRS, CDR2 YFSETQ. The CDR3 contains 14 residues. CDR3 region: CASAPGQVGEKLFF. The CDR3 nucleotides read TGCGCCAGCGCCCCGGGACAAGTGGGAGAAAAACTGTTTTTT.

The gene calls are TRBV30 and TRBJ1-5, with D unclear. The CDR3 runs to 13 residues. The germline CDR1 and CDR2 sequences are GTSNPN and SVGIG (reference sequence). Trimming removed 2 bases at V and 3 bases at J, with 8 bases between. DNA of the CDR3: TGTGCCTGGAGTTTGGAGGACAATCAGCCCCAGCATTTT. Residues: CAWSLEDNQPQHF.